These 6 T cell receptor beta chains originate from one sample sequenced in a study of T cells expressing NK-cell markers. TCRdb reprocessed the 5' RACE reads and stores each CDR3 protein as one record, lacking DNA. The sample has roughly 430,000 distinct CDR3 sequences; the top ten hold approximately 7%. The sequenced sample consisted of blood T cells: a sorted CD56 or NKG2C T cell subset, CD4+ or CD8+ T cells, or bulk PBMC T cells (not recorded which). These receptors originate from a woman between 18 and 70 years old in good health.

V is TRBV27 and J is TRBJ2-6. The CDR3 is 14 residues long. In germline, CDR1 is MNHEY, CDR2 SMNVEV (reference sequence). This chain's CDR3 is CASSFVSGANVLTF.

The rearrangement uses TRBV20-1 and TRBJ1-4. Germline CDR1 DFQATT, CDR2 SNEGSKA (reference sequence). The CDR3 runs 13 residues. The CDR3: CSAGGLLNEKLFF.

The rearrangement links TRBV19 to TRBJ2-5; no DNA is available, so the TRBD2 call from TCRdb remains unchecked. Germline V gene sequence: CDR1 LNHDA, CDR2 SQIVND (reference sequence). The CDR3 spans 15 residues. The CDR3 sequence: CASSIGSSGSETQYF.

The chain links TRBV9 to TRBJ2-3. The CDR3 contains 15 residues. Germline loops: CDR1 SGDLS, CDR2 YYNGEE. CDR3 sequence: CASSVASFRTDTQYF.

CDR3 residues: CASSARGGNTIYF. V is TRBV9 and J is TRBJ1-3; as DNA is missing, the TRBD1 call by TCRdb cannot be tested. Germline CDR1 and CDR2: SGDLS and YYNGEE. This CDR3 is 13 amino acids long.

J is TRBJ2-7 and V is TRBV6-2 or TRBV6-3. Germline V CDR1 and CDR2: MNHEY, SVGEGT. This CDR3 has 13 amino acids. CDR3 in amino acids: CASSYSRVYEQYF.